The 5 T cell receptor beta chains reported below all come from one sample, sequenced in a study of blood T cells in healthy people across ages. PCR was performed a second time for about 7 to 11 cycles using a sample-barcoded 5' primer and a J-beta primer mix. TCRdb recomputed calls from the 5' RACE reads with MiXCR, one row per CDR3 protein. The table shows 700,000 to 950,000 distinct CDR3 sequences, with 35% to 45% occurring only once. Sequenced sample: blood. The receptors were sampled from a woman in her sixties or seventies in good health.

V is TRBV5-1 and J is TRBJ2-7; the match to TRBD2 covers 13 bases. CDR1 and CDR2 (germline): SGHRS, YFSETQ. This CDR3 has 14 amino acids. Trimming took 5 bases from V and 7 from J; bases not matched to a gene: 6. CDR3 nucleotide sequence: TGCGCCAGCAGTTCGACTAGCGGGGGGTTAGAGCAGTACTTC. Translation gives CASSSTSGGLEQYF.

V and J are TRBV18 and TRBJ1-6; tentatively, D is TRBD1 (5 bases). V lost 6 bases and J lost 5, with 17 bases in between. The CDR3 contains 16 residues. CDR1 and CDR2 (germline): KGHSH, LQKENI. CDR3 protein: CASSQNPGPNNSPLHF. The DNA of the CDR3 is TGTGCCAGCTCTCAAAATCCGGGACCCAATAATTCACCCCTCCACTTT.

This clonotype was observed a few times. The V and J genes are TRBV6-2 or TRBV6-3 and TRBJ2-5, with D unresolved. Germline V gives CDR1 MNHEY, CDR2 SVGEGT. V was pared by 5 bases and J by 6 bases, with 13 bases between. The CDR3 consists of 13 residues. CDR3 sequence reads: CASSRVLGQTQYF. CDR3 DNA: TGTGCCAGCAGTCGGGTCCTCGGGCAGACCCAGTACTTC.

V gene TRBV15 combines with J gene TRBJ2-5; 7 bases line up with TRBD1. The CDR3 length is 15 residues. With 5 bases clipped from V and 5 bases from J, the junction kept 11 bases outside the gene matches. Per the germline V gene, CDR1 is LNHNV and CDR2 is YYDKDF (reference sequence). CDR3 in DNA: TGTGCCACCAGCCCACCGGGACAGTCTGTGGAGACCCAGTACTTC. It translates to CATSPPGQSVETQYF.

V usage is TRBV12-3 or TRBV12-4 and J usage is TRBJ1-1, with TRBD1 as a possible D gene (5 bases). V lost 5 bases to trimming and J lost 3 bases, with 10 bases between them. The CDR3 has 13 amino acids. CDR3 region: CASSQTAYTEAFF. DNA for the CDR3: TGTGCCAGCAGTCAGACAGCGTACACTGAAGCTTTCTTT.